Shown below are 18 T cell receptor beta chains from a single sample sequenced in a study of breast tumors, draining lymph nodes, adjacent tissues. TCRdb reprocessed the multiplex PCR reads via MiXCR and lists one record per CDR3 protein. The repertoire holds more than 200,000 distinct CDR3 sequences, with 32% as singletons. The lymph nodes were axillary draining lymph nodes from breast cancer patients. Sequences were obtained from axillary lymph node tissue. Receptors originate from a female donor with breast cancer. Some clones in this sample may be carry-over from other donors' samples.

With regard to this clonotype: A much larger clonotype is one base distant, so this may be a read error. The chain recombines TRBV7-2 with TRBJ1-2, with a possible D match to TRBD1 (5 bases). Germline CDR1 SGHTA, CDR2 FQGNSA. This CDR3 comprises 15 residues. CDR3 in amino acids: CASSLEGTTTYGYPF. The DNA for the CDR3 is TGTGCCAGCAGCTTAGAGGGGACCACTACTTATGGCTACCCCTTC.

V is TRBV29-1 and J is TRBJ2-5; D is perhaps TRBD1 (6 bases). Deletions cut 6 bases from V and 5 bases from J, with 13 bases between. The CDR3 contains 12 residues. Germline V CDR1 and CDR2: SQVTM, ANQGSEA. CDR3 region: CSVTRGYETQYF. The CDR3 nucleotides read TGCAGCGTGACCAGGGGTTACGAGACCCAGTACTTC.

This clonotype was seen ten or more times. This rearrangement joins TRBV14 to TRBJ2-5; D is possibly TRBD1 (6 bases). V shed 4 bases and J shed 0 bases, with 15 bases lying between them. Germline CDR1 and CDR2: SGHDN and FVKESK. The CDR3 loop spans 16 amino acids. CDR3 residues: CASSLGQGMYQETQYF. In DNA form, the CDR3 reads TGTGCCAGCAGCCTTGGCCAGGGGATGTACCAAGAGACCCAGTACTTC.

The chain uses TRBV7-9 and TRBJ1-6; 9 bases are shared with TRBD1. Germline loops: CDR1 SEHNR, CDR2 FQNEAQ (reference sequence). With V trimmed by 6 bases and J by 9 bases, 6 bases remained unmatched. The CDR3 consists of 14 residues. The CDR3 DNA sequence: TGTGCCAGCAGAAAGGGACAGGGATCTTCACCCCTCCACTTT. The encoded protein is CASRKGQGSSPLHF.

At least ten counts were recorded for this clonotype. The chain joins TRBV24-1 to TRBJ2-2; TRBD2 agrees at 9 bases. The germline V gene has CDR1 KGHDR and CDR2 SFDVKD. This CDR3 region has 18 residues. V lost 4 bases and J lost 2; bases outside the gene matches: 10. Here the CDR3 reads CATSDLGREGRNTGELFF. CDR3 in DNA: TGTGCCACCAGTGACCTAGGGCGGGAGGGCCGTAACACCGGGGAGCTGTTTTTT.

This clonotype has at least ten counts. The chain links TRBV13 to TRBJ2-3; 11 bases align to TRBD2. The ends lost 4 bases at V and 1 base at J; junction bases unmatched: 7. Germline V gene sequence: CDR1 PRHDT, CDR2 FYEKMQ (reference sequence). This CDR3 region has 17 residues. CDR3 bases: TGTGCCAGCAGCTCCCTAGCGGGAGGAGTAGGCACAGATACGCAGTATTTT. Translation: CASSSLAGGVGTDTQYF.

This clonotype was recorded many times. The chain combines TRBV12-3 or TRBV12-4 with TRBJ2-7; D may be TRBD2 (6 bases). CDR3 length: 13 amino acids. V lost 8 bases, J lost 0 bases, and 11 bases lay in between. The CDR3 sequence is CASGEAHSYEQYF. The CDR3 DNA reads TGTGCCAGCGGGGAGGCGCACTCCTACGAGCAGTACTTC.

This clonotype was observed many times. The rearrangement joins TRBV5-1 to TRBJ2-1, with 14 positions matching TRBD2. V shed 2 bases, J shed 6 bases, and the junction held 4 bases outside the gene matches. CDR1 is SGHRS and CDR2 is YFSETQ in the germline V gene. The CDR3 runs to 16 residues. CDR3 sequence reads: CASSLAGTSGSNEQFF. As DNA, the CDR3 is TGCGCCAGCAGCTTAGCCGGGACTAGCGGGAGCAATGAGCAGTTCTTC.

This clonotype was detected once. Relative to the germline gene, one junction end is altered; a read error may explain this. This sequence joins TRBV7-2 and TRBJ2-3; D not certain. In germline, CDR1 is SGHTA, CDR2 FQGNSA. This CDR3 has 14 residues. The CDR3 DNA reads as TGTGCCGGCAGCTTAGGTGTTTCCACAGATACGCAGTATTTT. Protein: CAGSLGVSTDTQYF. The entire variable domain, with the rest obtained from reference TRBV7-2 and TRBJ2-3, is as follows: GAGVSQSPSNKVTEKGKDVELRCDPISGHTALYWYRQSLGQGLEFLIYFQGNSAPDKSGLPSDRFSAERTGGSVSTLTIQRTQQEDSAVYLCAGSLGVSTDTQYFGPGTRLTVL.

This clonotype was seen only a few times. This sequence joins TRBV28 and TRBJ2-1; 7 bases are shared with TRBD1. Germline V CDR1 and CDR2: MDHEN, SYDVKM. The CDR3 has 17 amino acids. After removal of 3 bases from V and 0 bases from J, the junction contained 8 bases not matched to a gene. The CDR3 is CASSFPGQASSYNEQFF. In nucleotides, the CDR3 is TGTGCCAGCAGTTTCCCTGGACAGGCGAGCTCCTACAATGAGCAGTTCTTC. The whole variable domain, remainder taken from reference TRBV28 and TRBJ2-1, is DVKVTQSSRYLVKRTGEKVFLECVQDMDHENMFWYRQDPGLGLRLIYFSYDVKMKEKGDIPEGYSVSREKKERFSLILESASTNQTSMYLCASSFPGQASSYNEQFFGPGTRLTVL.

The sample holds many counts of this clonotype. The rearrangement joins TRBV29-1 to TRBJ2-7; D tentatively reads TRBD1 or TRBD2 (7 bases each). Germline V gives CDR1 SQVTM, CDR2 ANQGSEA. This CDR3 comprises 13 residues. CDR3 nucleotides: TGCGGGGGGGTTCGACAGGGCTCTGACGAGCAGTACTTC. As protein: CGGVRQGSDEQYF.

This clonotype has a single count. This rearrangement joins TRBV29-1 to TRBJ2-7; 11 bases are a match to TRBD1. With V trimmed by 6 bases and J by 5 bases, 6 bases remained unmatched. The germline gives CDR1 SQVTM, CDR2 ANQGSEA. The CDR3 totals 13 residues. CDR3 DNA: TGCAGCGTGAACCGGGGACAGGGGGACGAGCAGTACTTC. Translation: CSVNRGQGDEQYF.

This clonotype was recorded many times. The CDR3 sequence is CASSLFEGGYTF. The CDR3 DNA reads as TGTGCCAGCAGCTTATTCGAGGGCGGCTACACCTTC. The V call is TRBV7-2, the J call TRBJ1-2; D ambiguous. Germline CDR1 reads SGHTA; CDR2 reads FQGNSA. The CDR3 runs 12 residues. Trimming removed 2 bases from V and 8 bases from J, with 9 bases in between.

This clonotype was recorded many times. This sequence joins TRBV5-6 and TRBJ2-5; 7 bases align to TRBD2. The germline V gene encodes CDR1 SGHDT and CDR2 YYEEEE. This CDR3 region has 14 residues. The junction had 8 bases not matched to a gene; V was cut back by 4 bases and J by 5 bases. As DNA, the CDR3 is TGTGCCAGCAGCGTCCTGGGAGGGTCGGAGACCCAGTACTTC. The encoded protein is CASSVLGGSETQYF.

J is TRBJ2-3 and V is TRBV7-6; perhaps TRBD2 as D (5 bases). V was cut by 5 bases and J by 2 bases, with 8 bases left in between. Germline values: CDR1 SGHVS, CDR2 FNYEAQ. CDR3 size: 13 residues. The chain's CDR3 is CASSPGSTDTQYF. CDR3 sequence (DNA): TGTGCCAGCAGCCCGGGGTCCACAGATACGCAGTATTTT.

The chain combines TRBV29-1 with TRBJ2-3; 13 bases agree with TRBD2. Unmatched junction bases numbered 16, after V lost 5 bases and J lost 11 bases. CDR1 is SQVTM, CDR2 ANQGSEA, per germline. The CDR3 has 16 residues. CDR3 loop: CSVTSGLAGAYNEQYF. The CDR3 DNA sequence: TGCAGCGTTACGAGCGGACTAGCGGGAGCCTACAATGAGCAGTATTTT.

Note on this clonotype: A much larger clone lies a single base off, so this may be a read error. The V call is TRBV11-2, the J call TRBJ2-7; 8 bases line up with TRBD2. The length of the CDR3 is 15 residues. Germline CDR1 and CDR2: SGHAT and FQNNGV. V trimming: 5 bases; J trimming: 0 bases; junction bases outside the gene matches: 6. The CDR3 DNA reads TGTGCCAGCAGCCCTTGGCGGGGGGCCTCCTACGAGCAGTACTTC. It translates to CASSPWRGASYEQYF.

This clonotype showed up many times. The chain is built from TRBV15 and TRBJ2-3; D is perhaps TRBD2 (6 bases). The germline CDR1 and CDR2 sequences are LNHNV and YYDKDF (reference sequence). The V gene lost 1 base and the J gene lost 2 bases, with 7 bases spanning the gap. There are 14 residues in the CDR3. The CDR3 protein is CATSRAGVTDTQYF. The CDR3 bases are TGTGCCACCAGCAGAGCGGGAGTCACAGATACGCAGTATTTT.